Shown below are 2 T cell receptor beta chains from a single sample sequenced in a study of metastatic and nonmetastatic thyroid tumors. Each patient came to thyroid surgery without any prior treatment (of any kind). TCRdb called clones again from the PCR reads with MiXCR. Of 53,000 or so clones detected, around 20% appear once; the ten largest clones hold roughly 3.7%. The material sequenced was blood. The receptors originated from a female donor with papillary thyroid cancer or a benign thyroid nodule (not recorded which). Some clones in this sample may be carry-over from other donors' samples.

This clone has just a few counts. A single base separates this from a much larger clone, so it may be a read error. Other DNA sequences in the same sample also yield this CDR3. CDR3 nucleotides: TGCGCCAGCAGCCTCCTCGGTGGGGAGACCCAGTACTTC. It yields the protein CASSLLGGETQYF. The chain recombines TRBV5-1 with TRBJ2-5, with D unclear. Trimming took 4 bases from V and 5 from J, leaving 12 bases between them. Germline CDR1 SGHRS, CDR2 YFSETQ. The CDR3 is made up of 13 amino acids. The whole variable domain, filled in from reference TRBV5-1 and TRBJ2-5, reads KAGVTQTPRYLIKTRGQQVTLSCSPISGHRSVSWYQQTPGQGLQFLFEYFSETQRNKGNFPGRFSGRQFSNSRSEMNVSTLELGDSALYLCASSLLGGETQYFGPGTRLLVL.

This clone occurred many times. V is TRBV3-1 and J is TRBJ2-1; 7 bases align to TRBD2. CDR3 length: 16 amino acids. The germline V gene encodes CDR1 LGHDT and CDR2 YNNKEL (reference sequence). V shed 5 bases and J 4 bases; nucleotides not matched to a gene: 11. The CDR3 DNA reads TGTGCCAGCAGCGCCCCCCTAGCGGAGAGTTACAATGAGCAGTTCTTC. This gives the protein CASSAPLAESYNEQFF.